What follows describes a single T cell receptor beta chain. What it binds is unknown. Germline values: CDR1 GTSNPN, CDR2 SVGIG (reference sequence). CDR3 length equals 15 residues. Trimming took 5 bases from V and 0 from J; bases not matched to a gene: 8. The data are from a study of cytomegalovirus exposure and HLA in healthy donors. With 60 Vbeta and 13 Jbeta primers, the PCR was carried out. The method was immunoSEQ multiplex PCR; TCRdb's version includes in-frame clones alone and lacks a portion of them. This sample has roughly 100,000 clones, with 65% to 80% found just once. Study conclusions and caveats: A later look showed TCR association rates differing by HLA locus, highest for DRB1 and lowest for HLA-C. HLA alleles showed associations with approximately 15,000 TCR beta sequences in a later analysis, at a 0.05 false discovery rate. CMV serostatus was the only immune exposure information that was available. Most TCR beta V segments were productive about 90% or about 30% of the time in an earlier analysis.

This rearrangement joins TRBV30 to TRBJ2-7; 9 bases are a match to TRBD2. The TCR sequence derives from a man aged 55 to 70 in good health and CMV-seronegative. Sequencing used PBMCs. CDR3 region: CAWGPLAGTSYEQYF. CDR3 bases: TGTGCCTGGGGCCCCCTAGCGGGGACCTCCTACGAGCAGTACTTC.